The 25 T cell receptor beta chains below come from one sample, sequenced in a study of T cells expressing NK-cell markers. TCRdb re-called the 5' RACE reads; one entry per CDR3 protein, DNA not given. The sample data list hundreds of thousands of distinct CDR3 sequences. The specimen was blood T cells: a sorted CD56 or NKG2C T cell subset, CD4+ or CD8+ T cells, or bulk PBMC T cells (not recorded which). These receptors all stem from a woman between 18 and 75 years old in good health.

The chain's CDR3 is CASSNSGSPGLNSPLHF. The chain is built from TRBV21-1 and TRBJ1-6. TRBV21-1 counts as a pseudogene. The CDR3 length is 17 residues.

This chain uses TRBV6-2 or TRBV6-3 with TRBJ2-1; TCRdb reports TRBD1, a call that lacks DNA to check it against. Germline lookup yields CDR1 MNHEY and CDR2 SVGEGT. The length of the CDR3 is 16 residues. The CDR3 sequence: CASSYQGRKDYNEQFF.

J is TRBJ2-3 and V is TRBV9; TCRdb designates TRBD1, a call that cannot be tested without DNA. The CDR3 extends over 14 amino acids. The germline V gene encodes CDR1 SGDLS and CDR2 YYNGEE. CDR3: CASTVDSTTDTQYF. The variable domain in full, completed from reference TRBV9 and TRBJ2-3, reads DSGVTQTPKHLITATGQRVTLRCSPRSGDLSVYWYQQSLDQGLQFLIQYYNGEERAKGNILERFSAQQFPDLHSELNLSSLELGDSALYFCASTVDSTTDTQYFGPGTRLTVL.

The CDR3 reads CASREWGAGTGELFF. This chain connects TRBV3-1 to TRBJ2-2; TCRdb lists TRBD1, though no DNA is available to test this call. Germline V gene sequence: CDR1 LGHDT, CDR2 YNNKEL (reference sequence). The CDR3 contains 15 residues.

The chain carries TRBV5-6 and TRBJ2-3; TCRdb names TRBD1, which stays unverified in the absence of DNA. There are 17 residues in the CDR3. CDR1 and CDR2 (germline): SGHDT, YYEEEE. The CDR3 region is CASSFVNRQGSTDTQYF.

The chain employs TRBV20-1 and TRBJ2-1. This CDR3 has 11 residues. Looked up from germline, CDR1 is DFQATT and CDR2 is SNEGSKA (reference sequence). CDR3 amino acids: CSARDRDEQFF.

CDR3 sequence: CASSPHRTVEQFF. The rearrangement joins TRBV14 to TRBJ2-1. The CDR3 consists of 13 residues. The germline V gene has CDR1 SGHDN and CDR2 FVKESK.

CDR3 protein: CASSDRGRRTYNEQFF. The chain recombines TRBV10-1 with TRBJ2-1; the TRBD1 assignment by TCRdb is unverifiable without DNA. Germline CDR1 and CDR2: WNHNN and SYGVQD (reference sequence). CDR3 length equals 16 residues.

The chain has TRBV6-1 and TRBJ2-4; TCRdb lists TRBD2, though no DNA is available to test this call. The CDR3 totals 14 residues. Germline values: CDR1 MNHNS, CDR2 SASEGT. CDR3 amino acids: CASSEGSGGYIQYF.

The gene calls are TRBV27 and TRBJ2-3; lacking DNA, the TRBD1 call made by TCRdb goes unchecked. CDR1 is MNHEY and CDR2 is SMNVEV in the germline V gene (reference sequence). CDR3 length equals 14 residues. The CDR3 sequence: CASSWRRTGDTQYF.

The chain has TRBV29-1 and TRBJ2-1. The CDR3 totals 11 residues. CDR1 and CDR2 (germline): SQVTM, ANQGSEA. CDR3 sequence reads: CSVERSNEQFF.

The V and J genes are TRBV7-8 and TRBJ1-6; checking the TCRdb D call of TRBD1 is not possible without DNA. CDR3 length: 17 residues. CDR1 and CDR2 (germline): SGHVS, FQNEAQ. Here the CDR3 reads CASSDRPGQNYNSPLHF.

The rearrangement uses TRBV6-1 and TRBJ1-2; TCRdb's D call, TRBD1, is unchecked because there is no DNA. Germline V CDR1 and CDR2: MNHNS, SASEGT. The length of the CDR3 is 13 residues. The CDR3 is CASSDRDIRGYTF.

This chain joins TRBV12-3 or TRBV12-4 and TRBJ2-2; the D gene TCRdb calls, TRBD1, cannot be checked with no DNA. The CDR3 is 15 residues long. CDR3 sequence: CASTPDRPYTGELFF.

V usage is TRBV15 and J usage is TRBJ1-5; lacking DNA, the TRBD1 call made by TCRdb goes unchecked. CDR1 and CDR2 from the germline V gene are LNHNV and YYDKDF (reference sequence). The CDR3 contains 14 residues. The CDR3 is CATSRVLGDQPQHF.

The CDR3 sequence: CASSSNVQIEAFF. The chain recombines TRBV7-3 with TRBJ1-1. The CDR3 sequence is 13 residues long. Per germline, CDR1 SGHTA and CDR2 FQGTGA.

The chain joins TRBV20-1 to TRBJ1-6; the D call of TRBD1 rests on TCRdb alone, since no DNA is present to check it. CDR3 length: 14 amino acids. CDR1 and CDR2 from the germline V gene are DFQATT and SNEGSKA (reference sequence). CDR3: CSASWDSLNSPLHF.

The chain uses TRBV10-3 and TRBJ2-5; absent DNA, TCRdb's TRBD1 call cannot be checked. CDR1 is ENHRY, CDR2 SYGVKD, per germline. The CDR3 loop spans 13 amino acids. CDR3 protein: CAIREDRAETQYF.

V and J are TRBV7-7 and TRBJ2-5; TCRdb proposes TRBD2, but this gene call is untestable without DNA. Germline V CDR1 and CDR2: SSHAT, FNYEAQ (reference sequence). The CDR3 contains 15 residues. The CDR3 loop is CASSYRGGLEETQYF.

The CDR3 sequence is CAESPDGNEKLFF. The chain carries TRBV25-1 and TRBJ1-4; TCRdb designates TRBD1, a call that cannot be tested without DNA. CDR1 and CDR2 from the germline V gene are MGHDK and SYGVNS. The CDR3 length is 13 residues.

The V gene is TRBV19, the J gene TRBJ1-2. The CDR3 is made up of 14 amino acids. Germline CDR1 LNHDA, CDR2 SQIVND (reference sequence). The CDR3 spells CASSADDRHSGYTF. The entire variable domain, with the rest obtained from reference TRBV19 and TRBJ1-2, is as follows: DGGITQSPKYLFRKEGQNVTLSCEQNLNHDAMYWYRQDPGQGLRLIYYSQIVNDFQKGDIAEGYSVSREKKESFPLTVTSAQKNPTAFYLCASSADDRHSGYTFGSGTRLTVV.

The chain recombines TRBV14 with TRBJ2-3; the D call from TCRdb, TRBD2, cannot be confirmed without DNA. Germline V gene lookup returns CDR1 SGHDN and CDR2 FVKESK. The CDR3 loop spans 17 amino acids. This CDR3 is CASSPWTSGGHTDTQYF.

CDR3 in amino acids: CASSSRDRADEQYF. This sequence joins TRBV7-2 and TRBJ2-7; TCRdb gives TRBD1 as the D gene, but with no DNA this cannot be confirmed. The CDR3 is made up of 14 amino acids. Germline V gene lookup returns CDR1 SGHTA and CDR2 FQGNSA.

V is TRBV20-1 and J is TRBJ2-3. The CDR3 runs to 12 residues. Germline CDR1 reads DFQATT; CDR2 reads SNEGSKA (reference sequence). The CDR3: CSAIKAQDTQYF.

The gene calls are TRBV3-1 and TRBJ1-6; TCRdb picks TRBD1, but there is no DNA to check that call. CDR3 size: 14 residues. Per the germline V gene, CDR1 is LGHDT and CDR2 is YNNKEL (reference sequence). The CDR3 reads CASTNRGVSGPLHF.